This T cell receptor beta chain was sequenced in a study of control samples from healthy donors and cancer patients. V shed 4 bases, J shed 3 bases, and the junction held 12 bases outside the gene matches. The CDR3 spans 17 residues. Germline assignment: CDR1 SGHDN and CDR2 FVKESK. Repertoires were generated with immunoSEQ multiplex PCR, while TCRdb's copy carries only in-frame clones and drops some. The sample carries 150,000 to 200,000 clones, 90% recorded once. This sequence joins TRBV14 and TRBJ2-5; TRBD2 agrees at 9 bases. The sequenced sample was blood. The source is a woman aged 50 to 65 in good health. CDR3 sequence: CASSPKRGLAGKETQYF. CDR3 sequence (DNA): TGTGCCAGCAGCCCGAAGAGGGGGCTAGCGGGAAAAGAGACCCAGTACTTC.